This T cell receptor delta chain was sequenced during a study of gamma-delta chains in newborns, infants, children. Study background: Innate gammadelta T cells reportedly expand polyclonally right after birth, driven by microbial exposure, per the title.

TCRdb reanalysed the reads with CATT. The data contain some 5,000 delta-chain clones, approximately 3.5% of them seen just once; the ten biggest clones take up roughly an eighth. Germline CDR1 and CDR2: GEAIGNYY and EKD. The CDR3 has 19 amino acids. After removal of 2 bases from V and 0 bases from J, the junction contained 8 bases not matched to a gene. The receptor's source is a child who was a newborn, infant or young child, either healthy, febrile or measles-vaccinated (not recorded which). The chain combines TRDV2 with TRDJ3, with TRDD3 matching over 8 bases. Sequencing was performed on blood. The CDR3 sequence is CACDNLLGANSWDTRQMFF. The DNA of the CDR3 is TGTGCCTGTGACAACTTACTGGGGGCGAACTCCTGGGACACCCGACAGATGTTTTTC.